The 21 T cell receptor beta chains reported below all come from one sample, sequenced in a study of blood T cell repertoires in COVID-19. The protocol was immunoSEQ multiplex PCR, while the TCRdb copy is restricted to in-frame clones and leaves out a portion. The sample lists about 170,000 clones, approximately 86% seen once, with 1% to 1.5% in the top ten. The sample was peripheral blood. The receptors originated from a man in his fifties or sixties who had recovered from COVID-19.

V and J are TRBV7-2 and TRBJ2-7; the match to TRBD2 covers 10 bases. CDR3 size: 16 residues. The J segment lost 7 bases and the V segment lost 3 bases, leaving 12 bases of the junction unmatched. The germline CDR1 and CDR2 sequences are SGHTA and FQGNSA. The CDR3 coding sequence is TGTGCCAGCAGCTTTTCCCGAACTAGCGGGGCCGGGGAGCAGTACTTC. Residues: CASSFSRTSGAGEQYF.

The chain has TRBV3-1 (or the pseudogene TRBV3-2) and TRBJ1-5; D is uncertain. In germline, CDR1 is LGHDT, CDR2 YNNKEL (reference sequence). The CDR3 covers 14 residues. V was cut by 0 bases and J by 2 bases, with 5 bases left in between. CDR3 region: CASSQDGGNQPQHF. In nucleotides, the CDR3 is TGTGCCAGCAGCCAAGACGGGGGCAATCAGCCCCAGCATTTT.

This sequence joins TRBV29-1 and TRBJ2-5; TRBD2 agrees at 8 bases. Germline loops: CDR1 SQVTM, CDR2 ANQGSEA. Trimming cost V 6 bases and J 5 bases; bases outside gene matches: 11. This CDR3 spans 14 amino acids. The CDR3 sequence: CSVSPDSGGETQYF. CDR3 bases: TGCAGCGTCTCCCCCGACTCGGGGGGGGAGACCCAGTACTTC.

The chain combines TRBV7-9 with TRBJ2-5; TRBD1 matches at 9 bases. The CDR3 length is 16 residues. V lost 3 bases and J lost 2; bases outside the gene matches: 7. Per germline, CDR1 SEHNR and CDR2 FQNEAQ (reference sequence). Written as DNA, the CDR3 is TGTGCCAGCAGCTTCCCAACAGGGGGCCTACAAGAGACCCAGTACTTC. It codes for CASSFPTGGLQETQYF.

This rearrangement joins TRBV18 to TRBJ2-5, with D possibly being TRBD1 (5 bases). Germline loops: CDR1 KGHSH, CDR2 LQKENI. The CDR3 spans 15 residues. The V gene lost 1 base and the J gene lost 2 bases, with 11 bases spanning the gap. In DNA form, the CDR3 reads TGTGCCAGCTCACCACAGGCTCCAGGGCAAGAGACCCAGTACTTC. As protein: CASSPQAPGQETQYF.

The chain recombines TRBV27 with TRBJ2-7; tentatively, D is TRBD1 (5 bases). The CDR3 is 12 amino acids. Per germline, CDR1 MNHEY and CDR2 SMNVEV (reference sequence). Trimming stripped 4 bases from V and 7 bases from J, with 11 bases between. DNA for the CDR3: TGTGCCAGCAGTTCGCCAGGGTGGGAGCAGTACTTC. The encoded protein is CASSSPGWEQYF.

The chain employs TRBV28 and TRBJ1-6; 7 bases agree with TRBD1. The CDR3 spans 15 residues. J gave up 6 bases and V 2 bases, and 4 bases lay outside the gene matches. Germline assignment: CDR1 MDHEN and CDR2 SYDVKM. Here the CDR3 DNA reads TGTGCCAGCAGTTTAGGCGGGGACAGTAATTCACCCCTCCACTTT. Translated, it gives CASSLGGDSNSPLHF.

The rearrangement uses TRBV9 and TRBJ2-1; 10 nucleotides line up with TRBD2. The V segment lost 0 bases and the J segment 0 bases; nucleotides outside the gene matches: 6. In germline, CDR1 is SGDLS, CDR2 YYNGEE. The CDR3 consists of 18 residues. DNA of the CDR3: TGTGCCAGCAGCGTAGGCGTTAGCGGGGGGAGCTCCTACAATGAGCAGTTCTTC. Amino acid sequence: CASSVGVSGGSSYNEQFF.

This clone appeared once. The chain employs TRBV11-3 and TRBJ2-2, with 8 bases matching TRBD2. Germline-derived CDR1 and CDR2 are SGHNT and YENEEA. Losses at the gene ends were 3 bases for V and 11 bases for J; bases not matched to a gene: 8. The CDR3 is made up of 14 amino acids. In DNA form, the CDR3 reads TGTGCCAGCAGCTTTGATTTAGCGGGGAGTGAGCTGTTTTTT. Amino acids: CASSFDLAGSELFF.

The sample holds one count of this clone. CDR3 sequence: CASSHPLTANTEAFF. As DNA, the CDR3 is TGTGCCAGCAGCCACCCTTTGACAGCCAACACTGAAGCTTTCTTT. The chain couples TRBV11-1 to TRBJ1-1, with a weak D call TRBD1 (5 bases). The V gene lost 5 bases and the J gene lost 2 bases, with 15 bases spanning the gap. CDR3 length equals 15 residues. Looked up from germline, CDR1 is SGHAT and CDR2 is FQDESV (reference sequence).

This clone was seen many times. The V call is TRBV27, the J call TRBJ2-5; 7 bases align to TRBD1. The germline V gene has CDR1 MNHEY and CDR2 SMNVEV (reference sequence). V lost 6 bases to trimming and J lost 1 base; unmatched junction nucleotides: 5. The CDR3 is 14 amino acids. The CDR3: CASRETGAQETQYF. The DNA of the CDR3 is TGTGCCAGCAGGGAAACAGGGGCCCAAGAGACCCAGTACTTC.

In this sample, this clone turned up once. The CDR3 bases are TGTGCCAGCAGCTTTCCCAGACAGGACGGGAATTCACCCCTCCACTTT. It specifies CASSFPRQDGNSPLHF. The J gene is TRBJ1-6, the V gene TRBV5-6, with a weak D call TRBD1 (6 bases). V lost 2 bases to trimming and J lost 7 bases, with 16 bases between them. Germline V gene sequence: CDR1 SGHDT, CDR2 YYEEEE. The CDR3 runs 16 residues.

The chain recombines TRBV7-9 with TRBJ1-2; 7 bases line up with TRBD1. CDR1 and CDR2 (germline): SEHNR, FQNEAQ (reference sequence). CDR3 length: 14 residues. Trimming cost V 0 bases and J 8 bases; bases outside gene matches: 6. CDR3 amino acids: CASSLAQDRQGYTF. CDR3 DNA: TGTGCCAGCAGCTTAGCCCAGGACAGGCAGGGCTACACCTTC.

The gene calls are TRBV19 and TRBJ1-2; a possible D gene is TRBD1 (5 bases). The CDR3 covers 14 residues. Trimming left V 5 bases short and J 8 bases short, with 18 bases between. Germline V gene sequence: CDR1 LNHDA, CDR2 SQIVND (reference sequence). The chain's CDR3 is CASSSRDVLTGYTF. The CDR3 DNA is TGTGCCAGTAGTTCGCGGGACGTCCTGACCGGCTACACCTTC.

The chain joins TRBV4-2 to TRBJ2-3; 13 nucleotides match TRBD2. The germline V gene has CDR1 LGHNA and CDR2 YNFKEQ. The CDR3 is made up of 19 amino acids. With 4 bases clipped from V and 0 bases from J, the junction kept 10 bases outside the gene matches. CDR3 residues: CASSPGLAGDLGSTDTQYF. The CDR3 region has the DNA TGTGCCAGCAGCCCTGGACTAGCGGGGGATTTGGGCAGCACAGATACGCAGTATTTT.

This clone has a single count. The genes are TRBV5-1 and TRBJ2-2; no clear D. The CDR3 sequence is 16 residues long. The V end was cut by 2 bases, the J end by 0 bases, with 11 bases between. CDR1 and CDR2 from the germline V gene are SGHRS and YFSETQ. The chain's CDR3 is CASSFTTSANTGELFF. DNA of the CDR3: TGCGCCAGCAGCTTCACGACATCCGCGAACACCGGGGAGCTGTTTTTT.

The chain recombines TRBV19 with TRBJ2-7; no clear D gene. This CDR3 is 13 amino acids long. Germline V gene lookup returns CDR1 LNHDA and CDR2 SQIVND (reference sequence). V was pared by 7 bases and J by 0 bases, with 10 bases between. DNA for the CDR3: TGTGCCAGTATGGGCAGGTCCTCCTACGAGCAGTACTTC. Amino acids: CASMGRSSYEQYF.

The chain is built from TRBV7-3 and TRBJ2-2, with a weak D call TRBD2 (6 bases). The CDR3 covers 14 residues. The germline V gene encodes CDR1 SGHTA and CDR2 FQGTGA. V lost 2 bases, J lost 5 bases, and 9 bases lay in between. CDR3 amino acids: CASSLSGVTGELFF. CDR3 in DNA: TGTGCCAGCAGCTTATCGGGGGTGACCGGGGAGCTGTTTTTT.

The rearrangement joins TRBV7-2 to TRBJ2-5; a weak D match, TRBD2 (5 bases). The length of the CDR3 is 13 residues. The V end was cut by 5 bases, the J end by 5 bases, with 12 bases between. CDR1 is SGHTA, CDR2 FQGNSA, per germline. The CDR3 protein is CASSRGSRETQYF. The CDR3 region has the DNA TGTGCCAGCAGCCGAGGGTCTAGGGAGACCCAGTACTTC. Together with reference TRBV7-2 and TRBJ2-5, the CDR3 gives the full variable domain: GAGVSQSPSNKVTEKGKDVELRCDPISGHTALYWYRQSLGQGLEFLIYFQGNSAPDKSGLPSDRFSAERTGGSVSTLTIQRTQQEDSAVYLCASSRGSRETQYFGPGTRLLVL.

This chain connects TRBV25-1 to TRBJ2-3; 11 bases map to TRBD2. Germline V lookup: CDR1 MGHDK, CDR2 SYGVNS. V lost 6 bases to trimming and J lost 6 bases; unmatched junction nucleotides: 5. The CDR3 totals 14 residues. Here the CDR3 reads CASSLAGGWDTQYF. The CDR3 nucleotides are TGTGCCAGCAGCCTAGCGGGGGGCTGGGATACGCAGTATTTT.

CDR3 region: CASSEGLAIEGQENTEAFF. The CDR3 bases are TGTGCCAGCAGTGAAGGCTTGGCGATAGAGGGACAGGAGAACACTGAAGCTTTCTTT. The chain uses TRBV2 and TRBJ1-1, with TRBD1 identical over 8 bases. The V and J ends lost 1 base and 1 base, in that order; junction bases with no gene match: 14. The CDR3 totals 19 residues. The V gene's germline CDR1 is SNHLY and CDR2 FYNNEI.